This T cell receptor (beta chain) was observed in a study of identical twins. Findings of the study overall: Recombination models fit unrelated individuals' TCR alpha sharing but underestimated twins'. Part of the zero-insertion signal could reflect confounding by invariant MAIT and iNKT cells. Alpha sequences that were out-of-frame and twin-shared showed an excess of low generation probability. Less excess twin sharing appeared in beta out-of-frame sequences.

The ends were cut back, 5 bases at V and 0 bases at J, with 14 bases in the middle. CDR3 length: 15 residues. TCRdb used MiXCR to reprocess the 5' RACE reads, holding one entry per CDR3 protein. Of 1.5 million to 2 million distinct CDR3 sequences in the sample, roughly 35% were seen once. This clonotype was recorded at least ten times. Antigen unknown. The clonotype comes from a newborn girl in good health. Sequences were obtained from cord blood. The rearrangement links TRBV12-3 or TRBV12-4 to TRBJ2-7, with a tentative D call TRBD2 (6 bases). CDR3 residues: CASSVGAGSSYEQYF. The CDR3 DNA reads as TGTGCCAGCAGTGTAGGGGCGGGGAGCTCCTACGAGCAGTACTTC.